These 2 T cell receptor beta chains were sequenced from one sample in a study of T cells in Graves' hyperthyroidism and ophthalmopathy. Amplification of TCR beta CDR3 regions used RNA as the template. First-round RT-PCR targeting the TCR CDR3 was performed with the HTBI primer set. TCRdb re-called the multiplex PCR reads with MiXCR, one entry per CDR3 protein. This table holds 600,000 to 850,000 distinct CDR3 sequences, under 20% found once. Sequencing input: blood. Receptors originate from a woman in her forties or fifties with Graves' hyperthyroidism that later progressed to Graves' ophthalmopathy.

This clonotype was observed a handful of times. The V call is TRBV5-1, the J call TRBJ2-1; a possible D gene is TRBD1 (6 bases). The CDR3 spans 15 residues. The V and J ends lost 4 bases and 5 bases respectively, with 16 bases between them. The germline V gene has CDR1 SGHRS and CDR2 YFSETQ. In DNA form, the CDR3 reads TGCGCCAGCAGCGGGCGGGCAGGGGTGGACAATGAGCAGTTCTTC. Encoded protein: CASSGRAGVDNEQFF.

This clonotype was picked up many times. The chain joins TRBV20-1 to TRBJ1-1; D is possibly TRBD1 (6 bases). The CDR3 totals 15 residues. Deletions cut 6 bases from V and 6 bases from J, with 23 bases between. The germline V gene has CDR1 DFQATT and CDR2 SNEGSKA (reference sequence). The CDR3 loop is CSAQGTNTGIAEAFF. The CDR3 nucleotides are TGCAGTGCCCAGGGGACCAACACGGGGATCGCTGAAGCTTTCTTT.